This is a list of T cell receptor beta chains from one sample in a study of CD4 T cells in relation to SARS-CoV-2 and coronaviruses. What these receptors recognize is not known. TCRdb's copy holds only in-frame clones and misses some; the assay was immunoSEQ multiplex PCR. The data hold approximately 31,000 clones, with more than 65% observed a single time. The sample consisted of memory CD4+ T cells from PBMCs, cultured in vitro. The receptors were gathered from an adult with COVID-19. The CDR3 runs from the conserved cysteine through the conserved F or W. The D gene is left open where the match is weak. A row's size may be missing; if present it is once, few, many or a size class.

V,size,D,J,CDR3,DNA
TRBV18,once,TRBD1,TRBJ1-6,CASSPRTGIDSPLHF,TGTGCCAGCTCACCAAGGACAGGGATAGATTCACCCCTCCACTTT
TRBV6-4,NA,NA,TRBJ2-3,CASSDSYAADTQYF,TGTGCCAGCAGTGACTCCTATGCGGCAGATACGCAGTATTTT
TRBV9,few,NA,TRBJ1-1,CASSSGRNTEAFF,TGTGCCAGCAGTTCGGGGAGGAACACTGAAGCTTTCTTT
TRBV27,NA,NA,TRBJ2-7,CASSSWTDSEQYF,TGTGCCAGCAGTTCCTGGACAGATAGCGAGCAGTACTTC
TRBV29-1,NA,NA,TRBJ2-5,CSAGSFRETQYF,TGCAGCGCTGGGAGTTTCCGAGAGACCCAGTACTTC
TRBV7-9,once,TRBD1,TRBJ2-1,CASSFRGLEQFF,TGTGCCAGCAGCTTCAGGGGGTTAGAGCAGTTCTTC
TRBV27,NA,NA,TRBJ2-3,CASSSYDDYTDTQYF,TGTGCCAGCAGTTCCTACGATGACTACACAGATACGCAGTATTTT
TRBV5-5,once,NA,TRBJ1-5,CASSLLGPLNQPQHF,TGTGCCAGCAGCTTGCTTGGGCCCCTAAATCAGCCCCAGCATTTT
TRBV25-1,NA,TRBD1,TRBJ2-2,CASSNPQGRGPAGELFF,TGTGCCAGCTCTAATCCCCAGGGCAGGGGGCCCGCCGGGGAGCTGTTTTTT
TRBV7-9,NA,NA,TRBJ2-5,CASSLDYGEETQYF,TGTGCCAGCAGCTTAGACTATGGGGAAGAGACCCAGTACTTC
TRBV7-8,NA,TRBD1,TRBJ2-5,CASSLLGQGVAETQYF,TGTGCCAGCAGCTTATTGGGACAGGGAGTTGCGGAGACCCAGTACTTC
TRBV7-2,NA,TRBD1,TRBJ2-3,CASSLGTGHTDTQYF,TGTGCCAGCAGCTTAGGGACAGGGCACACAGATACGCAGTATTTT
TRBV2,NA,NA,TRBJ2-7,CASKMGGLYEQYF,TGTGCCAGCAAGATGGGCGGACTCTACGAGCAGTACTTC
TRBV9,few,TRBD2,TRBJ2-5,CASNLLNSGRYQETQYF,TGTGCCAGCAACCTCTTAAACAGCGGGAGGTACCAAGAGACCCAGTACTTC
TRBV11-2,few,NA,TRBJ2-2,CASSLLTGRRGGELFF,TGTGCCAGCAGCCTACTGACTGGTCGCCGGGGCGGGGAGCTGTTTTTT
TRBV5-1,NA,TRBD2,TRBJ2-3,CASSPGGAADTQYF,TGCGCCAGCAGCCCGGGGGGAGCGGCAGATACGCAGTATTTT
TRBV27,NA,TRBD2,TRBJ2-7,CASSFRRLAGDTSYEQYF,TGTGCCAGCAGTTTTCGCAGACTAGCGGGAGACACCTCCTACGAGCAGTACTTC
TRBV11-2,NA,TRBD2,TRBJ2-1,CASSLENRGDEQFF,TGTGCCAGCAGCTTAGAAAACCGGGGGGATGAGCAGTTCTTC
TRBV15,NA,TRBD2,TRBJ2-3,CATSSRGGTQYF,TGTGCCACCAGCTCCCGCGGGGGTACGCAGTATTTT
TRBV5-1,NA,TRBD2,TRBJ2-1,CASRATSGMESNEQFF,TGCGCCAGCAGAGCAACTAGCGGGATGGAGTCCAATGAGCAGTTCTTC
TRBV4-3,NA,TRBD2,TRBJ2-3,CASSQSTSVGTDTQYF,TGCGCCAGCAGCCAATCAACTAGCGTAGGCACAGATACGCAGTATTTT
TRBV28,NA,TRBD1,TRBJ1-4,CASSGEGQGGEKLFF,TGTGCCAGCAGTGGGGAGGGACAGGGAGGGGAAAAACTGTTTTTT
TRBV29-1,few,NA,TRBJ1-2,CSVRDGYGYTF,TGCAGCGTTCGCGACGGCTATGGCTACACCTTC
TRBV5-1,NA,NA,TRBJ2-3,CASRYATSTDTQYF,TGCGCCAGCAGATATGCTACTAGCACAGATACGCAGTATTTT
TRBV2,NA,TRBD2,TRBJ2-3,CASKSGREGTDTQYF,TGTGCCAGCAAAAGCGGGAGGGAGGGCACAGATACGCAGTATTTT
TRBV7-9,few,NA,TRBJ2-7,CASSFNLGGQYF,TGTGCCAGCAGCTTCAACTTGGGGGGGCAGTACTTC
TRBV2,NA,TRBD2,TRBJ2-3,CASSLGLARTDTQYF,TGTGCCAGCAGTTTGGGACTAGCTCGCACAGATACGCAGTATTTT
TRBV6-6,NA,NA,TRBJ2-7,CASSPQQGNEQYF,TGTGCCAGCAGCCCCCAACAAGGGAACGAGCAGTACTTC
TRBV25-1,NA,NA,TRBJ2-1,CASSSQTYNEQFF,TGTGCCAGCAGTTCCCAGACCTACAATGAGCAGTTCTTC
TRBV28,NA,TRBD1,TRBJ1-1,CASSLSGTDLLTFF,TGTGCCAGCAGCCTATCCGGGACAGACCTCCTAACTTTCTTT
TRBV7-9,NA,NA,TRBJ2-6,CASSFTVSGANVLTF,TGTGCCAGCAGCTTTACAGTCTCTGGGGCCAACGTCCTGACTTTC
TRBV7-2,NA,NA,TRBJ1-1,CASSSTQNTEAFF,TGTGCCAGCAGCTCCACACAGAACACTGAAGCTTTCTTT
TRBV28,NA,NA,TRBJ2-7,CASSLRGARGYEQYF,TGTGCCAGCAGTTTACGAGGGGCGCGGGGCTACGAGCAGTACTTC